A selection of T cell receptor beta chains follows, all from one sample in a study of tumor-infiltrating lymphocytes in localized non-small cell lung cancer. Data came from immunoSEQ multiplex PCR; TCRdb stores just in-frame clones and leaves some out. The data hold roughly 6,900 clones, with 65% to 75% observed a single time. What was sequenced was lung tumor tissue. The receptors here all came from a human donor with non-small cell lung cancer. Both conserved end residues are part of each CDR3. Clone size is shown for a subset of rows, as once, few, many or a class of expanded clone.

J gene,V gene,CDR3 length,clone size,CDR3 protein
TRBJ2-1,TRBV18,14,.,CASSPRSTHNEQFF
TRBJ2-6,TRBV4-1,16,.,CASSYGQISGANVLTF
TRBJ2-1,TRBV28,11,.,CASNLNNEQFF
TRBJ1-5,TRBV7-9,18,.,CASSLESGQAVSNQPQHF
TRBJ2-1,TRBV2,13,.,CAVQGGIFVEQFF
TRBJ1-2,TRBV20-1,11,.,CSARMTRGYTF
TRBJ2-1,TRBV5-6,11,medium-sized,CASSLRNEQFF
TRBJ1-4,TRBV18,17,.,CASSPQPGQGADEKLFF
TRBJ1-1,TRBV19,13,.,CASSINVNTEAFF
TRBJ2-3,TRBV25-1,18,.,CASSERGIGLAGADTQYF
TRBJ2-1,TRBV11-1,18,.,CASSSSGLAGAWQNEQFF
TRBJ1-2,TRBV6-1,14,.,CASSEWDGSYGYTF
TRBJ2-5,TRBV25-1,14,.,CASSRDLVQETQYF
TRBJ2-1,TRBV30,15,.,CAWSAGQSSYNEQFF
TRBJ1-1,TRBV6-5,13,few,CASSYAGNTEAFF
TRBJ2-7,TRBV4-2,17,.,CASSQGGSGTGIYEQYF
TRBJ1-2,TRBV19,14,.,CASTQRGRNYGYTF
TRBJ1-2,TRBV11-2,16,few,CASSPAVAAAVHGYTF
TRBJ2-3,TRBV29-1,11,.,CSVARGDTQYF
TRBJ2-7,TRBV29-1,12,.,CSVDLNGYEQYF
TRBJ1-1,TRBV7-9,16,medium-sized,CASSRDRGDEGTEAFF
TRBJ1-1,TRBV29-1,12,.,CSVGGQGKQAFF
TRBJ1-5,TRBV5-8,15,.,CASSFMKTGAQPQHF
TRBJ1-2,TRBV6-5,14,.,CASSYLGEAYGYTF
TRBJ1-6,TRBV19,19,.,CASSTLGFSANSYNSPLHF
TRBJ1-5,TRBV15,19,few,CATSRDRAAGQGPNQPQHF
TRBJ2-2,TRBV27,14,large,CASSLVQGAGELFF
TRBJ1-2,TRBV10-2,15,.,CASSEAWEVNYGYTF
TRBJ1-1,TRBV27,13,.,CASTLVGGTEAFF
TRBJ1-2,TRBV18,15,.,CASSETGGIASGYTF
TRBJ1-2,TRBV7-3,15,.,CASGSGTGAGGGYTF